Following are 20 T cell receptor beta chains from one sample sequenced in a study of blood T cell repertoires in COVID-19. TCRdb's table, derived via immunoSEQ multiplex PCR, lists solely in-frame clones and lacks some. The sample contains some 290,000 clones, roughly 90% of which appear only once. The sample was peripheral blood. The receptors derive from a woman aged 25 to 39 with COVID-19, enrolled during active disease.

V usage is TRBV12-3 or TRBV12-4 and J usage is TRBJ1-6; TRBD1 matches 7 bases. The CDR3 sequence is 13 residues long. The V segment lost 5 bases and the J segment 5 bases; nucleotides outside the gene matches: 0. CDR3 protein: CASSGTDNSPLHF. The CDR3 coding sequence is TGTGCCAGCAGTGGGACAGATAATTCACCCCTCCACTTT.

This sequence joins TRBV19 and TRBJ1-5; D is uncertain. V dropped 5 bases and J dropped 1 base, with 9 bases sitting between them. From germline, CDR1 is LNHDA and CDR2 SQIVND (reference sequence). The CDR3 sequence is 14 residues long. This chain's CDR3 is CASSWAPSNQPQHF. The CDR3 bases are TGTGCCAGTAGTTGGGCTCCCAGCAATCAGCCCCAGCATTTT.

The chain employs TRBV7-9 and TRBJ2-1; 11 bases are a match to TRBD2. J lost 10 bases, V lost 3 bases, and 11 bases had no gene match. This CDR3 has 16 residues. From germline, CDR1 is SEHNR and CDR2 FQNEAQ (reference sequence). This chain's CDR3 is CASSFLSGRAFWEQFF. CDR3 nucleotides: TGTGCCAGCAGCTTCCTTAGCGGGAGGGCTTTTTGGGAGCAGTTCTTC.

This chain connects TRBV24-1 to TRBJ2-2; 9 positions agree with TRBD1. CDR1 and CDR2 (germline): KGHDR, SFDVKD. This CDR3 is built from 14 residues. V lost 9 bases and J lost 5; bases outside the gene matches: 6. The DNA for the CDR3 is TGTGCCACCGCGGAGACAGGGGGAACCGGGGAGCTGTTTTTT. Protein sequence: CATAETGGTGELFF.

The rearrangement joins TRBV2 to TRBJ2-7; 9 nucleotides align to TRBD1. V lost 5 bases to trimming and J lost 2 bases; unmatched junction nucleotides: 4. The CDR3 runs 14 residues. Per the germline V gene, CDR1 is SNHLY and CDR2 is FYNNEI. The CDR3 bases are TGTGCCAGCAGTCCCGGGACAGGGCCCTACGAGCAGTACTTC. This sequence encodes CASSPGTGPYEQYF.

This clone was counted once. The CDR3 here is CASSAGGGMNTF. Written as DNA, the CDR3 is TGTGCCAGCAGTGCAGGGGGCGGGATGAACACCTTC. The chain employs TRBV25-1 and TRBJ1-2; 8 bases fit TRBD1. Germline V gives CDR1 MGHDK, CDR2 SYGVNS. This CDR3 contains 12 residues. Germline trimming cut 4 bases from V and 12 bases from J; bases unmatched to any gene: 7.

This chain uses TRBV30 with TRBJ2-1; D unclear. V shed 5 bases and J shed 0 bases, with 8 bases lying between them. The germline V gene encodes CDR1 GTSNPN and CDR2 SVGIG (reference sequence). This CDR3 contains 13 residues. DNA for the CDR3: TGTGCCTGGGCCCTGAGCTCCTACAATGAGCAGTTCTTC. It translates to CAWALSSYNEQFF.

V gene TRBV10-1 combines with J gene TRBJ2-5; 7 bases agree with TRBD1. After removal of 3 bases from V and 0 bases from J, the junction contained 10 bases not matched to a gene. The CDR3 runs 17 residues. Germline V lookup: CDR1 WNHNN, CDR2 SYGVQD (reference sequence). The CDR3 nucleotides are TGCGCCAGCAGTGAAGGTCCCGGCAGGGGGTACCAAGAGACCCAGTACTTC. Protein sequence: CASSEGPGRGYQETQYF.

The chain is built from TRBV7-3 and TRBJ1-1, with D possibly being TRBD1 (6 bases). Trimming removed 4 bases from V and 1 base from J, with 7 bases in between. The CDR3 is 13 amino acids. CDR1 is SGHTA, CDR2 FQGTGA, per germline. The CDR3 bases are TGTGCCAGCAGCTCGGGACAGAACACTGAAGCTTTCTTT. As protein: CASSSGQNTEAFF.

The chain recombines TRBV5-5 with TRBJ1-1, with D perhaps TRBD1 (5 bases). The CDR3 sequence is 14 residues long. Germline V gives CDR1 SGHKS, CDR2 YYEKEE (reference sequence). V shed 0 bases and J shed 4 bases, with 10 bases lying between them. The CDR3 region has the DNA TGTGCCAGCAGCTTGGTAGTGCAGGGCACTGAAGCTTTCTTT. This codes for CASSLVVQGTEAFF. Complete variable domain (other parts from reference TRBV5-5 and TRBJ1-1): DAGVTQSPTHLIKTRGQQVTLRCSPISGHKSVSWYQQVLGQGPQFIFQYYEKEERGRGNFPDRFSARQFPNYSSELNVNALLLGDSALYLCASSLVVQGTEAFFGQGTRLTVV.

This chain connects TRBV10-2 to TRBJ1-2; 8 bases match TRBD1. V shed 4 bases and J 0 bases; nucleotides not matched to a gene: 4. The V gene's germline CDR1 is WSHSY and CDR2 SAAADI. CDR3 length: 15 residues. The CDR3 loop is CASSADRDTNYGYTF. CDR3 coding DNA: TGCGCCAGCAGTGCGGACAGGGACACTAACTATGGCTACACCTTC.

V gene TRBV6-5 combines with J gene TRBJ1-1; TRBD1 is a possible D gene (5 bases). The length of the CDR3 is 15 residues. Trimming took off 0 bases at V and 3 bases at J, with 11 bases between the two ends. CDR1 and CDR2 (germline): MNHEY, SVGAGI. The CDR3 DNA reads as TGTGCCAGCAGTTACTCGGGGGGATTCTACACTGAAGCTTTCTTT. It translates to CASSYSGGFYTEAFF.

The V and J genes are TRBV12-3 or TRBV12-4 and TRBJ1-2; D gene uncertain. The CDR3 is 13 residues long. The germline V and J ends were trimmed by 5 bases and 5 bases, with 12 bases remaining between them. CDR3 region: CASSPDLGYGYTF. For the CDR3, the DNA is TGTGCCAGCAGTCCCGACTTAGGATATGGCTACACCTTC.

The CDR3 DNA is TGTGCCAGCAACCGAGCTGTCGGGCAGCCCCAGCATTTT. This translates into CASNRAVGQPQHF. This chain links TRBV28 with TRBJ1-5; unclear D gene. CDR3 length equals 13 residues. V was clipped by 7 bases and J by 7 bases, with 14 bases between them. Germline V gene sequence: CDR1 MDHEN, CDR2 SYDVKM.

The chain carries TRBV11-2 and TRBJ1-4; TRBD1 is a possible D gene (6 bases). CDR3 length: 15 residues. Trimming took off 5 bases at V and 8 bases at J, with 18 bases between the two ends. Germline V gene sequence: CDR1 SGHAT, CDR2 FQNNGV. The CDR3 coding sequence is TGTGCCAGCAGCCGGGCCCAGGGGCTAGGAGAAAAACTGTTTTTT. It specifies CASSRAQGLGEKLFF.

The chain employs TRBV10-2 and TRBJ1-6; 7 bases agree with TRBD1. Germline CDR1 reads WSHSY; CDR2 reads SAAADI. CDR3 length: 15 residues. V lost 3 bases and J lost 8; bases outside the gene matches: 7. CDR3 coding DNA: TGCGCCAGCAGTGACTCAAGGGGGCCTGATTCACCCCTCCACTTT. This gives the protein CASSDSRGPDSPLHF.

V and J are TRBV5-1 and TRBJ1-1; the match to TRBD1 covers 12 bases. The J segment lost 5 bases and the V segment lost 5 bases, leaving 13 bases of the junction unmatched. This CDR3 region has 17 residues. Germline V gene lookup returns CDR1 SGHRS and CDR2 YFSETQ. The CDR3 DNA reads as TGCGCCAGCAGTAGCGGCCCGGGACAGGGGGCGCAAACTGAAGCTTTCTTT. Translated: CASSSGPGQGAQTEAFF.

The chain uses TRBV11-3 and TRBJ1-6, with D uncertain. V was cut by 0 bases and J by 10 bases, with 7 bases left in between. In germline, CDR1 is SGHNT, CDR2 YENEEA. The length of the CDR3 is 13 residues. Here the CDR3 DNA reads TGTGCCAGCAGCTTAGATCAGGTCTCACCCCTCCACTTT. It yields the protein CASSLDQVSPLHF.

The chain employs TRBV7-6 and TRBJ1-1; D ambiguous. The germline CDR1 and CDR2 sequences are SGHVS and FNYEAQ. CDR3 length: 15 amino acids. Trimming pared 0 bases from V and 0 bases from J, leaving 8 bases between. This CDR3 is CASSLAGPMNTEAFF. Written as DNA, the CDR3 is TGTGCCAGCAGCTTAGCTGGGCCAATGAACACTGAAGCTTTCTTT.

The CDR3 here is CATSDPTGVDEQYF. The CDR3 nucleotides read TGTGCCACCAGTGACCCAACGGGAGTGGACGAGCAGTACTTC. The rearrangement joins TRBV24-1 to TRBJ2-7; TRBD2 might be the D (6 bases). The CDR3 extends over 14 amino acids. The ends were cut back, 4 bases at V and 5 bases at J, with 14 bases in the middle. Per germline, CDR1 KGHDR and CDR2 SFDVKD.